This T cell receptor (beta chain) was found in a study of regulatory T cells in long-lasting Graves disease. Time point indicated: newly diagnosed GD, antithyroid drugs for less than 3 months. PBMC-derived RNA was used for the TCR library. By American Thyroid Association guidelines, Graves' disease was diagnosed in the cohort. Broader study findings: Preferential use of TRBV28, TRBJ1-2 and TRBJ2-5 was seen in persistent disease.

This clonotype has a handful of counts. Its antigen is not known. The CDR3 covers 20 residues. Germline CDR1 SGHDT, CDR2 YYEEEE. The V segment lost 1 base and the J segment 1 base; nucleotides outside the gene matches: 11. Combining iRepertoire HTBI primers with Arm-PCR of CDR3 regions, the authors built TCR beta libraries. TCRdb ran MiXCR on the multiplex PCR reads and lists one entry per CDR3 protein. The sample records about 220,000 distinct CDR3 sequences, around 19% being singletons. These data were likewise used in another study, on T cells in Graves' hyperthyroidism and ophthalmopathy. That source adds: Peripheral blood also featured most of the thyroid clonotypes expanded above 0.001.

This clonotype originated in a woman aged 25 to 39 with Graves disease. This material consisted of peripheral blood mononuclear cells (PBMCs), taken at new diagnosis, from a patient treated with antithyroid drugs. J is TRBJ2-3 and V is TRBV5-6; 14 nucleotides line up with TRBD2. Written as DNA, the CDR3 is TGTGCCAGCAGCTTGTTGGGGGGACTAGCGGGAGTGGTGGGCACAGATACGCAGTATTTT. As protein: CASSLLGGLAGVVGTDTQYF.